This TCR beta chain appears in the sequencing data of a study of T cell changes during pregnancy in multiple sclerosis. Method: immunoSEQ multiplex PCR; TCRdb's copy keeps in-frame clones and lacks some. The data contain about 92,000 clones, around 92% of them singletons. The CDR3 sequence is 16 residues long. The germline CDR1 and CDR2 sequences are SGHRS and YFSETQ. The trim removed 5 bases at V and 5 bases at J, leaving 13 bases unmatched. The sequence derives from a female donor with multiple sclerosis, enrolled in a pregnancy study. Sequencing was performed on peripheral blood, taken in the first trimester of pregnancy. The V gene is TRBV5-1, the J gene TRBJ1-1, with 9 bases identical to TRBD1. In DNA, the CDR3 is TGCGCCAGCAGAAACGGACAGGGGATGTTGGGGACTGAAGCTTTCTTT. Translated, it gives CASRNGQGMLGTEAFF.